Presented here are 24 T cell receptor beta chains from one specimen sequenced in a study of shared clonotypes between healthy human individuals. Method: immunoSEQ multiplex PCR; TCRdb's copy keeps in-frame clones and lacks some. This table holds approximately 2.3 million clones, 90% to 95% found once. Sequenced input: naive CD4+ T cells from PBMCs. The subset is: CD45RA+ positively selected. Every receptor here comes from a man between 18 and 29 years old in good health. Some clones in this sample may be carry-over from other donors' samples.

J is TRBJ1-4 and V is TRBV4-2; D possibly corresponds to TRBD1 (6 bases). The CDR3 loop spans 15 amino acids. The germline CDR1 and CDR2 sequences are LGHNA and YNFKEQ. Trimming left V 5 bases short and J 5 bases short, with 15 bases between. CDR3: CASSYSVGQNEKLFF. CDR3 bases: TGTGCCAGCAGCTACTCGGTCGGACAGAATGAAAAACTGTTTTTT.

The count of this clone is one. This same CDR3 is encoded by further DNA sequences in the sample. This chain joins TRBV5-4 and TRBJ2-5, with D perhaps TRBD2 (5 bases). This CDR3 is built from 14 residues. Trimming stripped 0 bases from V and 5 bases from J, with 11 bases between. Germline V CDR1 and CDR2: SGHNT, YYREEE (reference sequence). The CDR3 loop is CASSLGAGGETQYF. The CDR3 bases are TGTGCCAGCAGCTTGGGGGCGGGCGGGGAGACCCAGTACTTC. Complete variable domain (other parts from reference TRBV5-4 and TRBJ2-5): ETGVTQSPTHLIKTRGQQVTLRCSSQSGHNTVSWYQQALGQGPQFIFQYYREEENGRGNFPPRFSGLQFPNYSSELNVNALELDDSALYLCASSLGAGGETQYFGPGTRLLVL.

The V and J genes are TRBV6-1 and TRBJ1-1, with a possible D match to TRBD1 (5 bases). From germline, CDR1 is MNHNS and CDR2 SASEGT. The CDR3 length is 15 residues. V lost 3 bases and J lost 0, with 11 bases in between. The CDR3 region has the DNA TGTGCCAGCAGTGACGAAGGGGAGATGAACACTGAAGCTTTCTTT. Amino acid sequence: CASSDEGEMNTEAFF.

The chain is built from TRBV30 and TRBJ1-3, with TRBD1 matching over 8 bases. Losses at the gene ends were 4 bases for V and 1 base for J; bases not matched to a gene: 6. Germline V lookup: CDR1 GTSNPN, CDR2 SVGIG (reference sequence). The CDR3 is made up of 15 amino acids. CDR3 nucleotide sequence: TGTGCCTGGACGGACAGGGTTAATTCTGGAAACACCATATATTTT. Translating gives CAWTDRVNSGNTIYF.

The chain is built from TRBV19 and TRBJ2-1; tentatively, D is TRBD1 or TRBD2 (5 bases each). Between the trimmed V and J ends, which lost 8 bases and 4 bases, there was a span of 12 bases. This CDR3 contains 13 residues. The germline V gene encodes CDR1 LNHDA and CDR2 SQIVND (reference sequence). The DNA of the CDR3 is TGTGCCAGTCGGGCCGGGGCTTACAATGAGCAGTTCTTC. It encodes CASRAGAYNEQFF.

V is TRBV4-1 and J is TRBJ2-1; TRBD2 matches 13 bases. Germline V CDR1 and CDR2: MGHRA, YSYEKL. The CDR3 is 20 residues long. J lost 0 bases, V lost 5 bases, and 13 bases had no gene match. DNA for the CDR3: TGCGCCAGCAGCAGTACCTCACTAGCGGGGGGGCCCAGCTCCTACAATGAGCAGTTCTTC. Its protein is CASSSTSLAGGPSSYNEQFF.

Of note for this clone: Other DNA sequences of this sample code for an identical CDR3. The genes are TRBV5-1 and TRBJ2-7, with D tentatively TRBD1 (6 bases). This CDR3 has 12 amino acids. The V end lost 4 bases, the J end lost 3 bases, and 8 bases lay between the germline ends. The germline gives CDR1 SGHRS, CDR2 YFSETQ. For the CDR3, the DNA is TGCGCCAGCAGCCGGGACAACTACGAGCAGTACTTC. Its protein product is CASSRDNYEQYF.

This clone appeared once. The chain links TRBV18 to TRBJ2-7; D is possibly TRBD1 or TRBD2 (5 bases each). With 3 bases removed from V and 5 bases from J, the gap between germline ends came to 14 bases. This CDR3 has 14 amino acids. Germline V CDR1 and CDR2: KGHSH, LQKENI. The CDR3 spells CASSPPWGSHEQYF. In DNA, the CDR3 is TGTGCCAGCTCACCCCCCTGGGGGTCCCACGAGCAGTACTTC.

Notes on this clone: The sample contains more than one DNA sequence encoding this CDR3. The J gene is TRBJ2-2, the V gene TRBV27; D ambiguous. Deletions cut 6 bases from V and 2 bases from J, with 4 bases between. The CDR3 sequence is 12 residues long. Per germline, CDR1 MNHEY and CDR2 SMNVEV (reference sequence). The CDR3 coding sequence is TGTGCCAGCAGCCGAAACACCGGGGAGCTGTTTTTT. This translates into CASSRNTGELFF.

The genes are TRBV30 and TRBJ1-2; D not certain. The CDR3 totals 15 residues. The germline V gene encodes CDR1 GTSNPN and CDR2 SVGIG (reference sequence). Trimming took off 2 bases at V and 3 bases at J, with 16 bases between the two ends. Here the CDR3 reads CAWSRLLLTYYGYTF. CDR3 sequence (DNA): TGTGCCTGGAGTCGACTACTTCTAACCTACTATGGCTACACCTTC.

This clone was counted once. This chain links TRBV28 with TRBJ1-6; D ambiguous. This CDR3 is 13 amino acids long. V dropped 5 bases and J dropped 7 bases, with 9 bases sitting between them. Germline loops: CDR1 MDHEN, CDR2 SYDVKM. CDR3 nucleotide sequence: TGTGCCAGCAGTAGACACGGAAATTCACCCCTCCACTTT. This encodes CASSRHGNSPLHF. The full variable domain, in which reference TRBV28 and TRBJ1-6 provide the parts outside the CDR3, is DVKVTQSSRYLVKRTGEKVFLECVQDMDHENMFWYRQDPGLGLRLIYFSYDVKMKEKGDIPEGYSVSREKKERFSLILESASTNQTSMYLCASSRHGNSPLHFGNGTRLTVT.

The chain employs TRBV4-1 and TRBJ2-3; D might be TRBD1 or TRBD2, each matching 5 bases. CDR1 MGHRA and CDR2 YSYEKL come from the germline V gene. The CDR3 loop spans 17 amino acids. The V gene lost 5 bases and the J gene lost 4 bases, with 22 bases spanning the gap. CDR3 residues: CASSISGAGSGSDTQYF. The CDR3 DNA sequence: TGCGCCAGCAGCATTTCCGGGGCGGGTTCCGGCTCAGATACGCAGTATTTT.

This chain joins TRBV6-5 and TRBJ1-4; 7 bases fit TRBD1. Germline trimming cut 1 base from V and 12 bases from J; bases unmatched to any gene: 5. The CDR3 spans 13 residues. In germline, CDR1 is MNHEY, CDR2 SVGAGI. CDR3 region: CASSYFTGAELFF. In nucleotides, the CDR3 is TGTGCCAGCAGTTACTTCACAGGGGCCGAACTGTTTTTT.

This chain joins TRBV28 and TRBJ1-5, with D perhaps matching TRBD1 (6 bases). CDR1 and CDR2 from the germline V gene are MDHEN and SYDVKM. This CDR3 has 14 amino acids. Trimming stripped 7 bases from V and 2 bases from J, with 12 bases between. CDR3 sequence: CASTGGRGNQPQHF. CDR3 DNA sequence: TGTGCCAGCACCGGGGGCAGGGGCAATCAGCCCCAGCATTTT.

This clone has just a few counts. CDR3 nucleotide sequence: TGTGCCAGCAGCCTCAGGGGGACAACGTATGGCTACACCTTC. Translated, it gives CASSLRGTTYGYTF. This rearrangement joins TRBV27 to TRBJ1-2, with TRBD1 matching over 7 bases. V was clipped by 6 bases and J by 5 bases; unmatched bases: 9. CDR3 length equals 14 residues. Germline V gene sequence: CDR1 MNHEY, CDR2 SMNVEV (reference sequence).

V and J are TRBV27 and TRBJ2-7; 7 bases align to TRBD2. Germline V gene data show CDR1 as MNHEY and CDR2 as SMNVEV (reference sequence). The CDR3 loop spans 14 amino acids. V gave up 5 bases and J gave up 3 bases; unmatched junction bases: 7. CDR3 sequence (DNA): TGTGCCAGCAGTCCCCTGGGACTAAGCTACGAGCAGTACTTC. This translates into CASSPLGLSYEQYF.

The CDR3 loop reads CASSPDRPLLQRYSNQPQHF. The CDR3 DNA is TGTGCCAGCAGTCCTGACCGACCACTCCTCCAGAGATATAGCAATCAGCCCCAGCATTTT. This chain links TRBV27 with TRBJ1-5; D ambiguous. Trimming left V 5 bases short and J 0 bases short, with 26 bases between. The CDR3 is 20 residues long. Germline CDR1 and CDR2: MNHEY and SMNVEV (reference sequence).

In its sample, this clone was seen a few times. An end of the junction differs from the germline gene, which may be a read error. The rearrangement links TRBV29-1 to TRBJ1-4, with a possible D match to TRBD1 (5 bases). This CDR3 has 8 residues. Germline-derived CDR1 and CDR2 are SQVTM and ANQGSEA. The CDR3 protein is CSVPGPSF. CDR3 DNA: TGCAGCGTCCCGGGACCGAGTTTT.

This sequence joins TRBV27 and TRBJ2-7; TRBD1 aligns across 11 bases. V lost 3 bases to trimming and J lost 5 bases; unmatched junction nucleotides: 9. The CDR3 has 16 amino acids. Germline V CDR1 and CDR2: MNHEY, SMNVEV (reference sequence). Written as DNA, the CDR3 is TGTGCCAGCAGTTTCTCTCCCGGGACAGGGGGTAACGAGCAGTACTTC. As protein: CASSFSPGTGGNEQYF.

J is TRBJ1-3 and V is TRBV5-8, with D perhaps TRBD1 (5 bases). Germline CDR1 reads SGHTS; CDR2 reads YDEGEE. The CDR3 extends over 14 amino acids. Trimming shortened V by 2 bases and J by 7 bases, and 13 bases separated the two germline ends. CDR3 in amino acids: CASSFRQNRNTIYF. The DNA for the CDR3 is TGTGCCAGCAGCTTTAGACAGAACAGGAACACCATATATTTT.

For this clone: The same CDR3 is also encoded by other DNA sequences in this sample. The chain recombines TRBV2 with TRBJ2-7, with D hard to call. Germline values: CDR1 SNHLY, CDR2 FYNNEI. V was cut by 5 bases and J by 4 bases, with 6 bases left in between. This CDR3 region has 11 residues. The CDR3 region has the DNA TGTGCCAGCAGTCGACTGTACGAGCAGTACTTC. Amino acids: CASSRLYEQYF. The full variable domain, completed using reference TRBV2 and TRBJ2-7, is EPEVTQTPSHQVTQMGQEVILRCVPISNHLYFYWYRQILGQKVEFLVSFYNNEISEKSEIFDDQFSVERPDGSNFTLKIRSTKLEDSAMYFCASSRLYEQYFGPGTRLTVT.

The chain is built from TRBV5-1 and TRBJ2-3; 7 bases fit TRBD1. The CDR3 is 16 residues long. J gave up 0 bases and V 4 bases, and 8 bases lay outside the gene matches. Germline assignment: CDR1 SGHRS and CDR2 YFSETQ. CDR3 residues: CASSRQGLPSTDTQYF. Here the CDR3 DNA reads TGCGCCAGCAGCAGACAGGGCCTCCCTAGCACAGATACGCAGTATTTT.

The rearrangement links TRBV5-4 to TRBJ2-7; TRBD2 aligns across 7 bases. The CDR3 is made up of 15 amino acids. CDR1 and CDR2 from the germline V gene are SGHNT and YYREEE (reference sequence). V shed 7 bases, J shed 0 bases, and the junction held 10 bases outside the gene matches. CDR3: CASRGDGRSSYEQYF. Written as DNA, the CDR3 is TGTGCCAGCCGCGGGGACGGGAGGAGCTCCTACGAGCAGTACTTC.

CDR3 loop: CASSPSTTLGTGELFF. The DNA for the CDR3 is TGCGCCAGCAGCCCTTCGACTACCTTGGGCACCGGGGAGCTGTTTTTT. J is TRBJ2-2 and V is TRBV5-1, with D possibly TRBD2 on 5 matching bases. This CDR3 comprises 16 residues. V lost 4 bases, J lost 4 bases, and 17 bases lay in between. CDR1 is SGHRS and CDR2 is YFSETQ in the germline V gene.